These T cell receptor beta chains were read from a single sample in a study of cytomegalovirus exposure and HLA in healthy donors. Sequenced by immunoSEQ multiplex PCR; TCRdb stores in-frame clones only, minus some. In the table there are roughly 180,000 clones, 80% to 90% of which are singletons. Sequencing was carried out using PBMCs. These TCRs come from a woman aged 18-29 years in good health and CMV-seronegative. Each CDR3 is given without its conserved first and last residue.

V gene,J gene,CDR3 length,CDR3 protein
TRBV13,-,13,ASSSSGTSIYEQY
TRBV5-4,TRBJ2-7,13,ASSSRTASSYEQY
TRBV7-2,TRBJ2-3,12,ASSLARGPDTQY
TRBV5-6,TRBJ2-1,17,ASSLAWASGSMRNNEQF
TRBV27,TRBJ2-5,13,ASSLGQGGYETQY
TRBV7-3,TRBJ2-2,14,ASSSPGLAGSGELF
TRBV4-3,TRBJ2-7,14,ASSQEFRGLGYEQY
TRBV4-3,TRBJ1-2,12,ASSHPQDRDGYT
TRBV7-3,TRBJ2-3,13,ASSLGQSSTDTQY
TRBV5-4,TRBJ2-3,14,ASSLVYGSDTDTQY
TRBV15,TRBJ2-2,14,ATSTLRTGWSGELF
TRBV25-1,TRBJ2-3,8,ATSTDTQY
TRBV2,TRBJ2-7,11,ASRWTDLYEQY
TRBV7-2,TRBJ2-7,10,ASSVPGTGTF
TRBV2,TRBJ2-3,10,ASSSNTDTQY
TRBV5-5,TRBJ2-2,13,ASSLGTGLTGELF
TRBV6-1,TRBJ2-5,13,ASSEGTGGRETQY
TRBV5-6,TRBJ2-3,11,ASSLTGADTQY
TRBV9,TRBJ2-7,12,ASSVGTDSYEQY
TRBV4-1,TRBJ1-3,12,ASSQGGGGNTIY
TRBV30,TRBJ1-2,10,AWSDGDYGYT
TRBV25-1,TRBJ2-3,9,ASRIADTQY
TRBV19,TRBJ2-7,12,ASREREGLYEQY
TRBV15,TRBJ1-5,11,ATSIGVGQPQH
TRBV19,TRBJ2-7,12,ASSLTGRTYEQY
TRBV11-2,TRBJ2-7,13,ASSLSLVPSYEQY
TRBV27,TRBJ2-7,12,ASSSQGQAYEQY